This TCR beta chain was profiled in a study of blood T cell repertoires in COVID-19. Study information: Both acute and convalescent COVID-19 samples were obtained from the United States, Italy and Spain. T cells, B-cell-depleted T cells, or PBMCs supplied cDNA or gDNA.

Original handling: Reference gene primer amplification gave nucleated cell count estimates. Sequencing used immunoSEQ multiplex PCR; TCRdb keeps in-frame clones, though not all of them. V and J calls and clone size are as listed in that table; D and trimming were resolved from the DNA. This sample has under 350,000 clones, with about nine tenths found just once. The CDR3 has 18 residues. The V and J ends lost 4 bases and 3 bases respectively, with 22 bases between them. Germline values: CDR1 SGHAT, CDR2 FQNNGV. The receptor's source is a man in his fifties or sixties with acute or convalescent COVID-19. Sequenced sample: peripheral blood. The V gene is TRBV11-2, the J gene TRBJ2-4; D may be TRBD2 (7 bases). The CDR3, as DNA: TGTGCCAGCAGCTCGAGAGGGGGGGAGACGACGGGCAAAAACATTCAGTACTTC. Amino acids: CASSSRGGETTGKNIQYF.